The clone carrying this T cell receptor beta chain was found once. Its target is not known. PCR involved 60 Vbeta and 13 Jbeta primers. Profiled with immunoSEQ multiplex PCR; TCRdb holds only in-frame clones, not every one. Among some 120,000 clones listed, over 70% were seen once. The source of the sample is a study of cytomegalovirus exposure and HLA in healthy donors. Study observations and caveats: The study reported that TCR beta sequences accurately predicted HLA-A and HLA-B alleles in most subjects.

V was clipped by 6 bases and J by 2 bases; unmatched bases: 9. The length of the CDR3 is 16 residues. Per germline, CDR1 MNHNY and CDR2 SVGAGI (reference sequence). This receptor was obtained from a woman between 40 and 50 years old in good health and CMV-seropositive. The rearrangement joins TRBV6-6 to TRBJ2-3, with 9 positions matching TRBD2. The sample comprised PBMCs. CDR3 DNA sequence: TGTGCCAGCAGCCGTTCCGGGACTAGCCTCACAGATACGCAGTATTTT. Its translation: CASSRSGTSLTDTQYF.